This passage covers 7 T cell receptor beta chains from one sample sequenced in a study of blood T cell repertoires in COVID-19. Produced via immunoSEQ multiplex PCR; TCRdb's table is partial and in-frame only. The sample consists of some 260,000 clones, approximately 88% of them appearing once. The sequencing sample was made of peripheral blood. The source is a woman in her 70s with COVID-19, enrolled during active disease.

CDR3 in amino acids: CASSHPARGNYEQYF. CDR3 DNA: TGCGCCAGCAGCCACCCCGCGCGAGGGAACTACGAGCAGTACTTC. J is TRBJ2-7 and V is TRBV4-1; D possibly corresponds to TRBD2 (5 bases). The ends were cut back, 3 bases at V and 3 bases at J, with 15 bases in the middle. The CDR3 covers 15 residues. The germline gives CDR1 MGHRA, CDR2 YSYEKL.

The J gene is TRBJ1-5, the V gene TRBV15; a possible D gene is TRBD1 (6 bases). Germline V gene sequence: CDR1 LNHNV, CDR2 YYDKDF (reference sequence). Trimming took off 1 base at V and 1 base at J, with 11 bases between the two ends. The CDR3 totals 16 residues. The CDR3 loop reads CATSRVRGISNQPQHF. CDR3 sequence (DNA): TGTGCCACCAGCAGAGTAAGGGGGATAAGCAATCAGCCCCAGCATTTT.

The chain employs TRBV19 and TRBJ2-3; D is possibly TRBD1 (6 bases). Trimming removed 3 bases from V and 5 bases from J, with 15 bases in between. Germline V gene data show CDR1 as LNHDA and CDR2 as SQIVND (reference sequence). CDR3 length equals 15 residues. CDR3 nucleotide sequence: TGTGCCAGTAGTATCGGAGGACAGCGAGGAGATACGCAGTATTTT. Protein sequence: CASSIGGQRGDTQYF.

CDR3 loop: CASSRNRGHGYTF. In DNA, the CDR3 is TGTGCCAGCAGCCGAAACAGGGGACATGGCTACACCTTC. V usage is TRBV13 and J usage is TRBJ1-2, with 7 bases that match TRBD1. J lost 6 bases, V lost 5 bases, and 6 bases had no gene match. Germline assignment: CDR1 PRHDT and CDR2 FYEKMQ (reference sequence). There are 13 residues in the CDR3. The entire variable domain, with the rest obtained from reference TRBV13 and TRBJ1-2, is as follows: AAGVIQSPRHLIKEKRETATLKCYPIPRHDTVYWYQQGPGQDPQFLISFYEKMQSDKGSIPDRFSAQQFSDYHSELNMSSLELGDSALYFCASSRNRGHGYTFGSGTRLTVV.

The rearrangement uses TRBV19 and TRBJ2-5, with 8 bases matching TRBD2. Germline V lookup: CDR1 LNHDA, CDR2 SQIVND (reference sequence). The CDR3 runs to 14 residues. V lost 4 bases, J lost 2 bases, and 3 bases stayed unmatched. The CDR3 region is CASSRGLAQETQYF. DNA of the CDR3: TGTGCCAGTAGTAGAGGACTAGCTCAAGAGACCCAGTACTTC.

Worth noting for this clone: At one end the junction does not follow the germline gene, possibly because of a read error. This sequence joins TRBV7-7 and TRBJ2-7, with 13 bases aligning to TRBD2. This CDR3 is built from 15 residues. Germline V gives CDR1 SSHAT, CDR2 FNYEAQ (reference sequence). CDR3 coding DNA: TGTGCTAGCAGAACCGGACTAGCGGGAGTATTGGAGCAGTACTTC. Amino acid sequence: CASRTGLAGVLEQYF.

J is TRBJ2-2 and V is TRBV28, with 8 positions matching TRBD2. V dropped 8 bases and J dropped 6; count of bases not matched to a gene: 5. The CDR3 consists of 13 residues. Germline CDR1 MDHEN, CDR2 SYDVKM. The CDR3 DNA sequence: TGTGCCAGCGGGCGGGGGGACGCCGGGGAGCTGTTTTTT. Its protein product is CASGRGDAGELFF.